The 30 T cell receptor beta chains below come from one sample, sequenced in a study of CXCR3-negative and CXCR3-positive naive CD8 T cells. TRB cDNA libraries were made by UMI-labeled 5' RACE. TCRdb re-called the 5' RACE reads, yielding one record per CDR3 amino acid sequence without DNA. This sample's table reports roughly 93,000 distinct CDR3 sequences. Regarding the study as a whole: Relative to CXCR3-negative naive cells, CXCR3-positive naive cells had more hydrophobic TRB CDR3s.

These TCRs are of unknown antigen specificity. The sample consisted of naive CXCR3+ CD8+ T cells from blood. The subset: CD45RO-CCR7+CD27+CD95- naive CD8+ T cells expressing CXCR3 (TNR3+). These receptors were obtained from a human donor in good health. Some clones in this sample may be carry-over from other donors' samples.

The chain carries TRBV9 and TRBJ1-5; absent DNA, TCRdb's TRBD1 call cannot be checked. The CDR3 length is 14 residues. Per the germline V gene, CDR1 is SGDLS and CDR2 is YYNGEE. CDR3 region: CASSGPGFDQPQHF.

The rearrangement joins TRBV7-9 to TRBJ2-7; no DNA is available, so the TRBD1 call from TCRdb remains unchecked. The germline gives CDR1 SEHNR, CDR2 FQNEAQ (reference sequence). The CDR3 consists of 15 residues. CDR3 protein: CASSSSGVNSYEQYF. The full variable domain, with the rest looked up from reference TRBV7-9 and TRBJ2-7, is DTGVSQNPRHKITKRGQNVTFRCDPISEHNRLYWYRQTLGQGPEFLTYFQNEAQLEKSRLLSDRFSAERPKGSFSTLEIQRTEQGDSAMYLCASSSSGVNSYEQYFGPGTRLTVT.

The chain is built from TRBV4-3 and TRBJ2-7; TCRdb selects TRBD1, and the lack of DNA leaves this call unchecked. Germline V gene data show CDR1 as LGHNA and CDR2 as YSLEER. The CDR3 consists of 14 residues. The CDR3 reads CASSQAVQLYEQYF.

V gene TRBV5-1 combines with J gene TRBJ1-1. This CDR3 is built from 16 residues. CDR1 is SGHRS, CDR2 YFSETQ, per germline. The chain's CDR3 is CASSPAWDFLNTEAFF.

The chain is built from TRBV7-6 and TRBJ2-7; the TCRdb D gene call, TRBD1, has no DNA to confirm it. This CDR3 region has 18 residues. Germline V lookup: CDR1 SGHVS, CDR2 FNYEAQ. The CDR3 loop is CASSLGGTRRPPTYEQYF.

The V and J genes are TRBV5-6 and TRBJ2-7; the TCRdb call, TRBD1, lacks DNA for checking. CDR1 is SGHDT, CDR2 YYEEEE, per germline. The CDR3 is 14 amino acids. Here the CDR3 reads CASSFRTGFYEQYF.

This chain uses TRBV7-9 with TRBJ2-5; TCRdb proposes TRBD2, but this gene call is untestable without DNA. The CDR3 consists of 17 residues. Germline CDR1 and CDR2: SEHNR and FQNEAQ (reference sequence). CDR3: CASSRTSGGPGGETQYF.

The chain recombines TRBV11-3 with TRBJ2-1; TCRdb's D gene call, TRBD2, goes unchecked for lack of DNA. The CDR3 length is 12 residues. The germline V gene encodes CDR1 SGHNT and CDR2 YENEEA. The CDR3 spells CASTLAGNEQFF.

The chain combines TRBV20-1 with TRBJ2-7; TCRdb's D call of TRBD1 is untestable without DNA. CDR1 is DFQATT, CDR2 SNEGSKA, per germline (reference sequence). The CDR3 is 16 amino acids. The chain's CDR3 is CSARELKGERAYEQYF.

The V call is TRBV6-4, the J call TRBJ2-2. Germline V gene lookup returns CDR1 MRHNA and CDR2 SNTAGT. CDR3 length: 15 residues. This CDR3 reads CASSESDQTTGELFF.

V is TRBV7-9 and J is TRBJ1-5; TCRdb selects TRBD1, and the lack of DNA leaves this call unchecked. CDR1 is SEHNR and CDR2 is FQNEAQ in the germline V gene (reference sequence). This CDR3 spans 17 amino acids. CDR3 sequence reads: CASSRDRGTLSNQPQHF.

The rearrangement links TRBV5-1 to TRBJ2-7; TCRdb names TRBD2, which stays unverified in the absence of DNA. CDR3 size: 14 residues. Germline lookup yields CDR1 SGHRS and CDR2 YFSETQ. The CDR3 loop reads CASSSGTSDYEQYF.

The chain has TRBV10-3 and TRBJ2-7; without DNA, the TCRdb call of TRBD2 cannot be checked. Germline V gene sequence: CDR1 ENHRY, CDR2 SYGVKD. This CDR3 has 14 amino acids. CDR3 sequence: CAISAQGPTYEQYF.

The chain is built from TRBV4-3 and TRBJ1-1. The V gene's germline CDR1 is LGHNA and CDR2 YSLEER. This CDR3 region has 14 residues. This CDR3 reads CASSQDRRDTEAFF.

CDR3 in amino acids: CATSRDPEHYEQYF. The rearrangement links TRBV15 to TRBJ2-7. The CDR3 loop spans 14 amino acids. Germline CDR1 LNHNV, CDR2 YYDKDF (reference sequence).

The chain is built from TRBV6-6 and TRBJ2-2; the D gene TCRdb calls, TRBD1, cannot be checked with no DNA. CDR3 length: 15 amino acids. CDR1 is MNHNY, CDR2 SVGAGI, per germline (reference sequence). CDR3 sequence reads: CASSYGQISTGELFF.

The genes are TRBV2 and TRBJ2-2; TCRdb's D call of TRBD1 is untestable without DNA. This CDR3 is 15 amino acids long. Germline values: CDR1 SNHLY, CDR2 FYNNEI. CDR3 protein: CASIPDRANTGELFF.

The chain is built from TRBV5-1 and TRBJ1-2; the TCRdb D gene call, TRBD1, has no DNA to confirm it. This CDR3 region has 15 residues. Germline lookup yields CDR1 SGHRS and CDR2 YFSETQ. This chain's CDR3 is CASSSPRQGVYGYTF.

V and J are TRBV4-3 and TRBJ2-2; TCRdb's D call, TRBD2, is unchecked because there is no DNA. Germline-derived CDR1 and CDR2 are LGHNA and YSLEER. CDR3 size: 17 residues. Here the CDR3 reads CASSLVSGGAWSGELFF.

The chain couples TRBV7-3 to TRBJ2-7; TCRdb's assignment of TRBD2 cannot be checked, as there is no DNA. In germline, CDR1 is SGHTA, CDR2 FQGTGA. CDR3 length: 15 amino acids. This CDR3 is CASSLTGTSDYEQYF.

The V call is TRBV19, the J call TRBJ2-1. Germline-derived CDR1 and CDR2 are LNHDA and SQIVND (reference sequence). The CDR3 sequence is 15 residues long. CDR3 loop: CASSIWESSYNEQFF.

This chain links TRBV5-1 with TRBJ2-7; TCRdb gives TRBD2 as the D gene, but with no DNA this cannot be confirmed. This CDR3 has 16 residues. The germline V gene encodes CDR1 SGHRS and CDR2 YFSETQ. CDR3 protein: CASRWGTSGISYEQYF.

The gene calls are TRBV28 and TRBJ2-2; as DNA is missing, the TRBD2 call by TCRdb cannot be tested. CDR3 length equals 16 residues. Germline V gene data show CDR1 as MDHEN and CDR2 as SYDVKM. CDR3 in amino acids: CASSSHSGENTGELFF.

V gene TRBV18 combines with J gene TRBJ2-1; absent DNA, TCRdb's TRBD2 call cannot be checked. This CDR3 is built from 14 residues. Germline V gene lookup returns CDR1 KGHSH and CDR2 LQKENI. CDR3 residues: CASPGRGGYNEQFF.

This sequence joins TRBV12-3 or TRBV12-4 and TRBJ2-7; TCRdb gives TRBD2 as the D gene, but with no DNA this cannot be confirmed. The CDR3 loop spans 13 amino acids. CDR3 amino acids: CAIRTSGAYEQYF.

The genes are TRBV27 and TRBJ2-3; TCRdb lists TRBD1, though no DNA is available to test this call. The germline V gene encodes CDR1 MNHEY and CDR2 SMNVEV (reference sequence). The CDR3 has 14 residues. The CDR3 region is CASSGTESTDTQYF.

The V gene is TRBV9, the J gene TRBJ1-2; as DNA is missing, the TRBD1 call by TCRdb cannot be tested. This CDR3 is 13 amino acids long. CDR1 and CDR2 from the germline V gene are SGDLS and YYNGEE. The CDR3 reads CASSAATGNGYTF. Supplemented by reference TRBV9 and TRBJ1-2, the full variable domain reads DSGVTQTPKHLITATGQRVTLRCSPRSGDLSVYWYQQSLDQGLQFLIQYYNGEERAKGNILERFSAQQFPDLHSELNLSSLELGDSALYFCASSAATGNGYTFGSGTRLTVV.

CDR3: CSVESTDFSYNEQFF. The chain has TRBV29-1 and TRBJ2-1; the D gene TCRdb calls, TRBD2, cannot be checked with no DNA. The CDR3 is 15 amino acids. Germline V gene lookup returns CDR1 SQVTM and CDR2 ANQGSEA.

This chain joins TRBV27 and TRBJ1-6; the TCRdb D gene call, TRBD1, has no DNA to confirm it. CDR1 MNHEY and CDR2 SMNVEV come from the germline V gene (reference sequence). This CDR3 contains 16 residues. CDR3 sequence reads: CASSPLTRTGNSPLHF.

The chain combines TRBV7-2 with TRBJ1-6. Germline V gives CDR1 SGHTA, CDR2 FQGNSA. There are 15 residues in the CDR3. The CDR3 reads CASSLGWEVDSPLHF.